Below are 27 T cell receptor beta chains sequenced from a single sample in a study of T cell responses to AZD1222 COVID-19 vaccine. Clones were read by immunoSEQ multiplex PCR, and TCRdb kept only the in-frame ones, dropping some. The repertoire includes 160,000 or so clones, 88% of them detected once, and around 5.2% sits in the top ten. The sequencing used peripheral blood, collected on day 0 of AZD1222 vaccination. These receptors originate from an adult in good health.

This chain connects TRBV3-1 (or the pseudogene TRBV3-2) to TRBJ2-5; 8 nucleotides line up with TRBD1. With 3 bases clipped from V and 9 bases from J, the junction kept 9 bases outside the gene matches. The germline CDR1 and CDR2 sequences are LGHDT and YNNKEL (reference sequence). CDR3 size: 14 residues. This CDR3 reads CASSQASGTGAQYF. The DNA for the CDR3 is TGTGCCAGCAGCCAGGCTTCCGGGACAGGAGCCCAGTACTTC.

The chain links TRBV1 to TRBJ2-2; the D call TRBD1 from the table was never checked on the DNA. TRBV1 is assigned pseudogene status. CDR3 length: 19 residues. This CDR3 reads CTSSQERAGESERTGELFF. CDR3 DNA sequence: TGCACCAGCAGCCAAGAACGGGCAGGGGAAAGCGAGAGGACCGGGGAGCTGTTTTTT.

The chain joins TRBV20-1 to TRBJ1-5, with D hard to call. The CDR3 consists of 18 residues. Trimming removed 3 bases from V and 0 bases from J, with 21 bases in between. From germline, CDR1 is DFQATT and CDR2 SNEGSKA (reference sequence). The CDR3 here is CSASYGRHSVYSNQPQHF. Written as DNA, the CDR3 is TGCAGTGCTAGTTATGGACGGCACTCCGTTTATAGCAATCAGCCCCAGCATTTT.

This chain joins TRBV25-1 and TRBJ1-2, with 9 positions matching TRBD1. V trimming: 1 base; J trimming: 8 bases; junction bases outside the gene matches: 8. Germline V lookup: CDR1 MGHDK, CDR2 SYGVNS. This CDR3 contains 15 residues. CDR3 protein: CASSESRTGVGGYTF. The CDR3 DNA reads TGTGCCAGCAGTGAATCCAGGACAGGGGTCGGAGGCTACACCTTC.

CDR3 residues: CASSMLPDAGNTIYF. CDR3 nucleotides: TGTGCCAGTAGTATGCTTCCGGACGCTGGAAACACCATATATTTT. The chain links TRBV19 to TRBJ1-3, with unresolved D. The germline V and J ends were trimmed by 3 bases and 2 bases, with 11 bases remaining between them. The CDR3 spans 15 residues. Germline V CDR1 and CDR2: LNHDA, SQIVND (reference sequence).

This clone was found once. The chain carries TRBV6-5 and TRBJ1-1; D is unclear. The V end was cut by 0 bases, the J end by 0 bases, with 8 bases between. The V gene's germline CDR1 is MNHEY and CDR2 SVGAGI. The CDR3 has 15 residues. This CDR3 is CASSYSGHMNTEAFF. The CDR3 DNA follows: TGTGCCAGCAGTTACTCGGGCCACATGAACACTGAAGCTTTCTTT.

This clone was seen repeatedly, ten times or more. V usage is TRBV19 and J usage is TRBJ1-6; tentatively, D is TRBD1 (6 bases). Germline loops: CDR1 LNHDA, CDR2 SQIVND (reference sequence). The CDR3 sequence is 15 residues long. V gave up 9 bases and J gave up 10 bases, with 22 bases separating them. CDR3 DNA: TGTGCCAGGGACGAGAGGGGGGCGCGGAAATCACCCCTCCACTTT. Amino acid sequence: CARDERGARKSPLHF.

The rearrangement links TRBV3-1 (or the pseudogene TRBV3-2) to TRBJ1-6, with D maybe TRBD1 (5 bases). In germline, CDR1 is LGHDT, CDR2 YNNKEL (reference sequence). CDR3 length: 15 amino acids. The V gene lost 3 bases and the J gene lost 7 bases, with 13 bases spanning the gap. This CDR3 is CASSQRRGGNSPLHF. CDR3 DNA sequence: TGTGCCAGCAGCCAGCGACGGGGGGGAAATTCACCCCTCCACTTT.

Here the CDR3 DNA reads TGTGCCAGCTCACCCCAGGGGGGACAGGGGTATTCACCCCTCCACTTT. This sequence encodes CASSPQGGQGYSPLHF. The genes are TRBV18 and TRBJ1-6, with 10 bases lining up with TRBD1. Germline V gene lookup returns CDR1 KGHSH and CDR2 LQKENI. V was clipped by 3 bases and J by 8 bases; unmatched bases: 7. This CDR3 comprises 16 residues.

The J gene is TRBJ2-7, the V gene TRBV4-1; possibly TRBD1 or TRBD2 for D (6 bases each). V was clipped by 1 base and J by 0 bases, with 16 bases between them. Germline V gene data show CDR1 as MGHRA and CDR2 as YSYEKL. This CDR3 is 17 amino acids long. CDR3 bases: TGCGCCAGCAGCCAAGCTGGGGGCGGGACCTACTCCTACGAGCAGTACTTC. This codes for CASSQAGGGTYSYEQYF.

The chain couples TRBV20-1 to TRBJ2-5, with no clear D. The CDR3 contains 11 residues. The V end lost 3 bases, the J end lost 5 bases, and 7 bases lay between the germline ends. From germline, CDR1 is DFQATT and CDR2 SNEGSKA (reference sequence). In nucleotides, the CDR3 is TGCAGTGCTAGTAATCAGGAGACCCAGTACTTC. Translated: CSASNQETQYF.

This clone came up a few times. V is TRBV13 and J is TRBJ1-3; unclear D gene. CDR1 and CDR2 (germline): PRHDT, FYEKMQ (reference sequence). Trimming removed 6 bases at V and 0 bases at J, with 6 bases between. There are 13 residues in the CDR3. CDR3 residues: CASRYLSGNTIYF. CDR3 DNA: TGTGCCAGCAGGTATCTCTCTGGAAACACCATATATTTT.

V usage is TRBV19 and J usage is TRBJ2-5; TRBD2 matches 10 bases. The germline V gene encodes CDR1 LNHDA and CDR2 SQIVND (reference sequence). The CDR3 is 15 amino acids. V lost 6 bases, J lost 4 bases, and 8 bases stayed unmatched. Here the CDR3 DNA reads TGTGCCAGTAGGACTATAGCGGGAGGAGTAGAGACCCAGTACTTC. Its protein is CASRTIAGGVETQYF.

As to this clone: Other DNA sequences of this sample code for an identical CDR3. In DNA, the CDR3 is TGTGCCAGCAGTGCAGGGTCTTATGGCTACACCTTC. Translation: CASSAGSYGYTF. The chain is built from TRBV25-1 and TRBJ1-2; weak D call: TRBD1 (5 bases). The germline V and J ends were trimmed by 4 bases and 5 bases, with 8 bases remaining between them. The CDR3 spans 12 residues. CDR1 and CDR2 (germline): MGHDK, SYGVNS.

This clone was counted a single time. The chain carries TRBV20-1 and TRBJ1-2, with TRBD1 as a possible D gene (5 bases). Germline CDR1 reads DFQATT; CDR2 reads SNEGSKA (reference sequence). The CDR3 consists of 14 residues. CDR3 residues: CSTSGGLKNYGYTF. The CDR3 coding sequence is TGCAGCACTAGTGGGGGTTTAAAGAACTATGGCTACACCTTC.

The V and J genes are TRBV7-2 and TRBJ2-2; D is ambiguous. This CDR3 is built from 13 residues. V dropped 0 bases and J dropped 5 bases, with 4 bases sitting between them. CDR1 and CDR2 (germline): SGHTA, FQGNSA. CDR3 bases: TGTGCCAGCAGCTTAGCGGCAACCGGGGAGCTGTTTTTT. The encoded protein is CASSLAATGELFF.

V and J are TRBV6-2 or TRBV6-3 and TRBJ1-3; D perhaps matches TRBD1 (5 bases). Germline V gene lookup returns CDR1 MNHEY and CDR2 SVGEGT. Between the trimmed V and J ends, which lost 10 bases and 0 bases, there was a span of 19 bases. The CDR3 spans 16 residues. The CDR3 nucleotides are TGTGCCACCAACCCCACGGGACCTCGCTCTGGAAACACCATATATTTT. It translates to CATNPTGPRSGNTIYF.

This clone was detected only a few times. This chain connects TRBV4-3 to TRBJ2-7, with 12 bases matching TRBD1. Germline V gene data show CDR1 as LGHNA and CDR2 as YSLEER. The CDR3 is made up of 16 amino acids. Trimming took 3 bases from V and 7 from J; bases not matched to a gene: 10. The CDR3 nucleotides read TGCGCCAGCAGCCAGGATTGGGGACAGGGGGCCGAAGAGCAGTACTTC. Translation: CASSQDWGQGAEEQYF.

The chain uses TRBV27 and TRBJ2-1, with TRBD2 identical over 10 bases. Trimming cost V 6 bases and J 2 bases; bases outside gene matches: 7. This CDR3 has 16 residues. CDR1 MNHEY and CDR2 SMNVEV come from the germline V gene (reference sequence). The CDR3 region has the DNA TGTGCCAGCAGCCCGAGCGGGAGGGCCACCTACAATGAGCAGTTCTTC. This sequence encodes CASSPSGRATYNEQFF.

This clone came up once. The rearrangement joins TRBV18 to TRBJ2-3; D not certain. The V gene's germline CDR1 is KGHSH and CDR2 LQKENI. The CDR3 runs to 15 residues. Trimming pared 3 bases from V and 1 base from J, leaving 11 bases between. The CDR3 DNA follows: TGTGCCAGCTCACCTCTCAGTGGGGGCACAGATACGCAGTATTTT. It specifies CASSPLSGGTDTQYF.

The chain's CDR3 is CASSPVERTNYGYTF. Written as DNA, the CDR3 is TGTGCCAGCAGCCCTGTGGAAAGGACTAACTATGGCTACACCTTC. This chain links TRBV28 with TRBJ1-2, with D unresolved. CDR1 and CDR2 from the germline V gene are MDHEN and SYDVKM. The CDR3 loop spans 15 amino acids. Trimming removed 6 bases at V and 0 bases at J, with 14 bases between.

V usage is TRBV27 and J usage is TRBJ2-1, with 8 nucleotides matching TRBD1. With 4 bases clipped from V and 2 bases from J, the junction kept 4 bases outside the gene matches. Per the germline V gene, CDR1 is MNHEY and CDR2 is SMNVEV (reference sequence). CDR3 length equals 15 residues. The CDR3 region is CASSSQGETYNEQFF. The CDR3 DNA is TGTGCCAGCAGTTCACAGGGGGAAACCTACAATGAGCAGTTCTTC.

The rearrangement links TRBV30 to TRBJ1-2; 8 positions match TRBD1. The trim removed 1 base at V and 7 bases at J, leaving 8 bases unmatched. CDR1 is GTSNPN and CDR2 is SVGIG in the germline V gene (reference sequence). The CDR3 runs to 14 residues. CDR3 in DNA: TGTGCCTGGAGTGGCGACAGGGGCGAATCTGGCTACACCTTC. Residues: CAWSGDRGESGYTF.

J is TRBJ2-5 and V is TRBV7-9; either TRBD1 or TRBD2 may supply D (6 bases each). The CDR3 extends over 17 amino acids. Per germline, CDR1 SEHNR and CDR2 FQNEAQ (reference sequence). Trimming shortened V by 5 bases and J by 4 bases, and 23 bases separated the two germline ends. In DNA, the CDR3 is TGTGCCAGCAGCAACAGGCCTCCCGGGGGCCCCCCAGAGACCCAGTACTTC. This sequence encodes CASSNRPPGGPPETQYF.

This chain joins TRBV18 and TRBJ1-2; a possible D gene is TRBD1 (5 bases). The CDR3 is made up of 13 amino acids. Trimming removed 3 bases at V and 7 bases at J, with 12 bases between. Germline V gene data show CDR1 as KGHSH and CDR2 as LQKENI. For the CDR3, the DNA is TGTGCCAGCTCACCCTTCTCCGGGGGTGGCTACACCTTC. It codes for CASSPFSGGGYTF.

The chain employs TRBV19 and TRBJ1-6; the D is unclear. Trimming stripped 4 bases from V and 11 bases from J, with 9 bases between. From germline, CDR1 is LNHDA and CDR2 SQIVND (reference sequence). The CDR3 extends over 12 amino acids. The DNA for the CDR3 is TGTGCCAGTAGTACCGAGGTGCCACCCCTCCACTTT. Translation: CASSTEVPPLHF.

The chain combines TRBV6-5 with TRBJ1-1; the D gene is possibly TRBD1 (6 bases). CDR1 is MNHEY and CDR2 is SVGAGI in the germline V gene. This CDR3 contains 15 residues. The V end was cut by 6 bases, the J end by 1 base, with 15 bases between. The DNA of the CDR3 is TGTGCCAGCAGAGCAAACAGGGCATCGAACACTGAAGCTTTCTTT. Translated, it gives CASRANRASNTEAFF.